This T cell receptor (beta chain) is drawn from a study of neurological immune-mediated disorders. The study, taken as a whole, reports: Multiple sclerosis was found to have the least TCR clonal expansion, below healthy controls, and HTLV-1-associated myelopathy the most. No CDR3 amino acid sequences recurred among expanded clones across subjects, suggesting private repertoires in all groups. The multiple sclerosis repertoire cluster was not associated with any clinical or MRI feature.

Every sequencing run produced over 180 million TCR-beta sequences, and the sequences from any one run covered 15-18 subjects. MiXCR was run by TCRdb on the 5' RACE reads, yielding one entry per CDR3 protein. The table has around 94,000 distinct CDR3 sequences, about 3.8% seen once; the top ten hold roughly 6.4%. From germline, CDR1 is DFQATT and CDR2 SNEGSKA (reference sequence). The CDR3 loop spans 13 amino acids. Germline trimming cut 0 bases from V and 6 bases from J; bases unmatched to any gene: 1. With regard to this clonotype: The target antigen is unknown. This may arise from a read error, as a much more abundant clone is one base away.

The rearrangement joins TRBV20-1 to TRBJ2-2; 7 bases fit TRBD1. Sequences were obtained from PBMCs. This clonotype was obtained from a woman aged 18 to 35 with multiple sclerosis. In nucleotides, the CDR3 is TGCAGTGCTAGAGAGACAGGGCCCGGGGAGCTGTTTTTT. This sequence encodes CSARETGPGELFF.